This TCR beta chain was identified in a study of cytomegalovirus exposure and HLA in healthy donors. This clone was counted between two and nine times. The antigen remains unidentified. Donors had nominal health at sampling but likely had unrecorded immune exposures. Germline CDR1 is MNHNY and CDR2 is SVGAGI (reference sequence). The CDR3 totals 16 residues. The germline V and J ends were trimmed by 3 bases and 2 bases, with 15 bases remaining between them. Use of 60 Vbeta and 13 Jbeta primers characterized the PCR. Some clones are missing from TCRdb's copy, which holds only in-frame ones; the method was immunoSEQ multiplex PCR. The sample records tens of thousands of clones, about 9.5% being singletons. Broader study findings: For cytomegalovirus status, the classifier reportedly gave diagnoses with high specificity and sensitivity. In an earlier analysis, most TCR beta V segments were productive about 87% or about 30% of the time. Some segments of the V type, notably TRBV6-2 and TRBV6-3, were excluded as indistinguishable.

The sample consisted of PBMCs. This rearrangement joins TRBV6-6 to TRBJ2-3; perhaps TRBD1 as D (5 bases). This sequence was found in a man aged 55 to 70 in good health and CMV-seropositive. The CDR3 nucleotides read TGTGCCAGCAGTTATGGTCAGGGCGAGAACACAGATACGCAGTATTTT. This encodes CASSYGQGENTDTQYF.